These 7 T cell receptor beta chains were sequenced from one sample in a study of blood T cell repertoires in COVID-19. TCRdb's copy holds only in-frame clones and misses some; the assay was immunoSEQ multiplex PCR. The table lists about 160,000 clones, roughly 80% of them singletons. The sample comprised peripheral blood. Receptors were obtained from a man aged 65 to 79 with acute or convalescent COVID-19.

This sequence joins TRBV29-1 and TRBJ1-5; D might be TRBD1 (5 bases). This CDR3 region has 13 residues. Germline-derived CDR1 and CDR2 are SQVTM and ANQGSEA. Deletions cut 3 bases from V and 3 bases from J, with 9 bases between. For the CDR3, the DNA is TGCAGCGTTGAGCCGGGGGACAATCAGCCCCAGCATTTT. This sequence encodes CSVEPGDNQPQHF.

This rearrangement joins TRBV19 to TRBJ1-2; D remains ambiguous. Germline loops: CDR1 LNHDA, CDR2 SQIVND (reference sequence). The CDR3 extends over 15 amino acids. V lost 6 bases and J 3 bases, leaving 17 bases between the germline ends. CDR3 DNA sequence: TGTGCCAGTAGCCTAACAGTGGATAGAGACTATGGCTACACCTTC. Translating gives CASSLTVDRDYGYTF.

The chain uses TRBV9 and TRBJ2-2; 11 bases agree with TRBD2. V was pared by 0 bases and J by 15 bases, with 7 bases of the junction left unmatched. The germline V gene encodes CDR1 SGDLS and CDR2 YYNGEE. The CDR3 contains 14 residues. In DNA form, the CDR3 reads TGTGCCAGCAGCGTAGCTGGGACTAGCGGTTCCATGTTTTTT. This gives the protein CASSVAGTSGSMFF.

The gene calls are TRBV27 and TRBJ1-4; D is perhaps TRBD1 (5 bases). V was clipped by 5 bases and J by 0 bases, with 19 bases between them. Germline CDR1 reads MNHEY; CDR2 reads SMNVEV (reference sequence). CDR3 length: 18 residues. CDR3 loop: CASSPVPLWGATNEKLFF. CDR3 nucleotides: TGTGCCAGCAGTCCAGTCCCGTTATGGGGGGCAACTAATGAAAAACTGTTTTTT.

This clone was seen more than once but under ten times. The V gene is TRBV2, the J gene TRBJ1-5, with TRBD1 identical over 8 bases. The CDR3 contains 15 residues. The V gene's germline CDR1 is SNHLY and CDR2 FYNNEI. Trimming at V came to 4 bases and at J to 8 bases, leaving 10 bases not matched to a gene. CDR3 in amino acids: CASSAITGGREPQHF. Written as DNA, the CDR3 is TGTGCCAGCAGTGCTATAACAGGGGGGCGGGAGCCCCAGCATTTT.

J is TRBJ1-6 and V is TRBV5-1; tentatively, D is TRBD1 (6 bases). Trimming removed 7 bases from V and 5 bases from J, with 16 bases in between. Germline V gene sequence: CDR1 SGHRS, CDR2 YFSETQ. This CDR3 comprises 15 residues. The CDR3 is CASSSGGHNNSPLHF. The CDR3 DNA reads as TGCGCCAGCTCCTCGGGGGGCCACAATAATTCACCCCTCCACTTT. The whole variable domain, remainder taken from reference TRBV5-1 and TRBJ1-6, is KAGVTQTPRYLIKTRGQQVTLSCSPISGHRSVSWYQQTPGQGLQFLFEYFSETQRNKGNFPGRFSGRQFSNSRSEMNVSTLELGDSALYLCASSSGGHNNSPLHFGNGTRLTVT.

The chain couples TRBV5-1 to TRBJ2-2; possibly TRBD2 for D (6 bases). Germline assignment: CDR1 SGHRS and CDR2 YFSETQ. Trimming removed 6 bases from V and 2 bases from J, with 11 bases in between. The CDR3 has 14 residues. The CDR3: CASNSGDNTGELFF. Here the CDR3 DNA reads TGCGCCAGCAATTCGGGGGATAACACCGGGGAGCTGTTTTTT. Based on the CDR3 plus reference TRBV5-1 and TRBJ2-2, the full variable domain is KAGVTQTPRYLIKTRGQQVTLSCSPISGHRSVSWYQQTPGQGLQFLFEYFSETQRNKGNFPGRFSGRQFSNSRSEMNVSTLELGDSALYLCASNSGDNTGELFFGEGSRLTVL.